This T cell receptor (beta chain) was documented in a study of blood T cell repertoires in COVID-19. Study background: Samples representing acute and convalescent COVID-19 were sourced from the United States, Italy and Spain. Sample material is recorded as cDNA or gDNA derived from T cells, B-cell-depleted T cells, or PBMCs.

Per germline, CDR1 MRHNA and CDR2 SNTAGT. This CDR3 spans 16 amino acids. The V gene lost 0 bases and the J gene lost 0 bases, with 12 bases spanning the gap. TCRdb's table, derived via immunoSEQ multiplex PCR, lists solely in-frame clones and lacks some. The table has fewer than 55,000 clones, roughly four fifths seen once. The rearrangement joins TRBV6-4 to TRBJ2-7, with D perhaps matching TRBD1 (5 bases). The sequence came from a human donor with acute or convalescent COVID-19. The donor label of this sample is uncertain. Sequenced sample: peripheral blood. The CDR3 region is CASSDSRQPSSYEQYF. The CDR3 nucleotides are TGTGCCAGCAGTGACTCACGACAGCCGAGCTCCTACGAGCAGTACTTC.